The present T cell receptor beta chain was sequenced within a study of shared clonotypes between healthy human individuals. Whole-study results and caveats: The rarefaction results pointed to incomplete sorted-subset sequencing despite large depth.

With respect to this clone: The antigen is unknown.

Naive-designated CD8 cells lacked CD45RO, were positively enriched for CCR7, and omitted terminally differentiated effector memory CD45RA+ cells. The donor cohort consisted entirely of Caucasian adults residing in Nashville, Tennessee. The DNA input per sorted-subset replicate PCR was roughly 180 ng, corresponding to some 30,000 T cell genomes. Source study methods: Filtering of immunoSEQ junctional sequences could not match full-length read filtering. Clones were sequenced by immunoSEQ multiplex PCR, and TCRdb holds only the in-frame ones, with some missing. D and trimming come from the DNA, and the V and J calls and clone size come from that table. This sample has approximately 2,000,000 clones, with around 93% found just once. The receptor's source is a man aged 18 to 35 in good health. Some clones in this sample may be carry-over from other donors' samples. Sequencing was done on a sample of naive CD8+ T cells from PBMCs.

CDR3 residues: CASSLNSGRANTGELFF. The CDR3, as DNA: TGTGCCAGCAGCTTGAATAGCGGGAGGGCCAACACCGGGGAGCTGTTTTTT. The chain recombines TRBV11-2 with TRBJ2-2; 11 bases are shared with TRBD2. V dropped 3 bases and J dropped 2; count of bases not matched to a gene: 5. Germline-derived CDR1 and CDR2 are SGHAT and FQNNGV. This CDR3 has 17 residues.